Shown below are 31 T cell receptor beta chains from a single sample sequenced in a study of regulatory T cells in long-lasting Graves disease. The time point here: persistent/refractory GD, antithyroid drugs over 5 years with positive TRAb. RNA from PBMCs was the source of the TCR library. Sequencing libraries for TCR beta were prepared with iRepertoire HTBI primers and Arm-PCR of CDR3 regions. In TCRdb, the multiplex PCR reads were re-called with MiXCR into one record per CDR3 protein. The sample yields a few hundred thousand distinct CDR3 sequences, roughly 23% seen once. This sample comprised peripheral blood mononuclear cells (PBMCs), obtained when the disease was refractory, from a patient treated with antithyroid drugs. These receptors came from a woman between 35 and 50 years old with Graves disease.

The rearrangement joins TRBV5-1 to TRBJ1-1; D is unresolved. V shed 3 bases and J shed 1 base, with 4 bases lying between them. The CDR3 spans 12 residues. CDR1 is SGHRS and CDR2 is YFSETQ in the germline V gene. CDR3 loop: CASSYTNTEAFF. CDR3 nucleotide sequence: TGCGCCAGCAGCTATACGAACACTGAAGCTTTCTTT.

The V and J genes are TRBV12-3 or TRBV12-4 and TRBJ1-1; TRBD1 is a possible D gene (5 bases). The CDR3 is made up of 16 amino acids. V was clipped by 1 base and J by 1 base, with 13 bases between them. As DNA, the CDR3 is TGTGCCAGCAGTTTAGTTGGACGGGGCCCGAACACTGAAGCTTTCTTT. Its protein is CASSLVGRGPNTEAFF.

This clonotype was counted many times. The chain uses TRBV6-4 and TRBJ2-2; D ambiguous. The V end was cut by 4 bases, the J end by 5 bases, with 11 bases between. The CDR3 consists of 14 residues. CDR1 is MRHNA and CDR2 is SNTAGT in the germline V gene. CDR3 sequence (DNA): TGTGCCAGCAGTGTTGGTAGAGAGACCGGGGAGCTGTTTTTT. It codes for CASSVGRETGELFF.

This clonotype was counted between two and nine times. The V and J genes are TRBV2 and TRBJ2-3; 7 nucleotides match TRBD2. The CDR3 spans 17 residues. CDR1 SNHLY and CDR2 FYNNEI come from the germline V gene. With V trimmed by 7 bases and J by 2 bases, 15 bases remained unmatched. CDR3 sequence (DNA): TGTGCCAGCAAGTGGACGCTAGCGGACTATTTCACAGATACGCAGTATTTT. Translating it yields CASKWTLADYFTDTQYF.

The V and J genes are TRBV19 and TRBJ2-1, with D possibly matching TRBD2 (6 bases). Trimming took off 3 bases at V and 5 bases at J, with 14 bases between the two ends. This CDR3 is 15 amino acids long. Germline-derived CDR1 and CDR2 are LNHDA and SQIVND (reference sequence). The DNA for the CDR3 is TGTGCCAGTAGTATTATGGTTAGCGGTAACAATGAGCAGTTCTTC. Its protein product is CASSIMVSGNNEQFF.

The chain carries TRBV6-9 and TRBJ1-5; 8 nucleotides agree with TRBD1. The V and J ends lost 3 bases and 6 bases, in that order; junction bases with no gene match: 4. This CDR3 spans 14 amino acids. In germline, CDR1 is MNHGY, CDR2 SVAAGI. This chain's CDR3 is CASSYFQGAQPQHF. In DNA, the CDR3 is TGTGCCAGCAGTTACTTCCAGGGGGCTCAGCCCCAGCATTTT.

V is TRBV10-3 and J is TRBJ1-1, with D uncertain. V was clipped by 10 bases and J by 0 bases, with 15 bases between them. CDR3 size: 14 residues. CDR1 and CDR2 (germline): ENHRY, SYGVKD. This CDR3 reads CATNGEALNTEAFF. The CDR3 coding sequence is TGTGCCACCAACGGGGAAGCCTTGAACACTGAAGCTTTCTTT.

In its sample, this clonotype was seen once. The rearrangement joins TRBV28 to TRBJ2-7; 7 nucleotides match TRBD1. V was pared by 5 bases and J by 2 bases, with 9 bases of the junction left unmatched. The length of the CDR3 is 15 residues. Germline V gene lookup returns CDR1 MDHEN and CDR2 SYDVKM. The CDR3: CASSPPTGVTYEQYF. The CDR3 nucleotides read TGTGCCAGCAGTCCCCCAACAGGGGTCACCTACGAGCAGTACTTC.

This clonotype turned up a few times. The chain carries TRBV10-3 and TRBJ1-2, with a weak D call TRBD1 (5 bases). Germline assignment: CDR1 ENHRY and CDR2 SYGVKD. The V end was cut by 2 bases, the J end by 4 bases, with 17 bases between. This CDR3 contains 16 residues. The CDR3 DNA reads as TGTGCCATCAGTGAGGTTTTTACGGGGGAGTCCTATGGCTACACCTTC. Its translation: CAISEVFTGESYGYTF.

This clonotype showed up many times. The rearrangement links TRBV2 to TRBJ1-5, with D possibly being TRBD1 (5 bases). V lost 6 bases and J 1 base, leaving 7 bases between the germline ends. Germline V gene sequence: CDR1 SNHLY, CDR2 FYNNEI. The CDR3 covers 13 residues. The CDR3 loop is CASSAGSNQPQHF. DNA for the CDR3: TGTGCCAGCAGCGCAGGGAGCAATCAGCCCCAGCATTTT. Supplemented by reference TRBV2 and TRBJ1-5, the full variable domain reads EPEVTQTPSHQVTQMGQEVILRCVPISNHLYFYWYRQILGQKVEFLVSFYNNEISEKSEIFDDQFSVERPDGSNFTLKIRSTKLEDSAMYFCASSAGSNQPQHFGDGTRLSIL.

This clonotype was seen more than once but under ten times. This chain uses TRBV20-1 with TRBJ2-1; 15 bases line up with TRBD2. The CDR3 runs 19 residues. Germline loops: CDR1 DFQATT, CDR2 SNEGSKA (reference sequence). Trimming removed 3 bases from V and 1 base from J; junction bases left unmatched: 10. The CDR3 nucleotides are TGCAGTGCTAGCGGGACTAGCGGGAGGAGGCTCAAATCCTACAATGAGCAGTTCTTC. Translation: CSASGTSGRRLKSYNEQFF.

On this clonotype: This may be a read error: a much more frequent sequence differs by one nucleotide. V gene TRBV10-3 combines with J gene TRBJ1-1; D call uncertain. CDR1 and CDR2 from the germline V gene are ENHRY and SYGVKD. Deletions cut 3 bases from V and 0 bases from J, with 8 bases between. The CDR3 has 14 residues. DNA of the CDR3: TGTGCCATCAGTGACGGGAGAATGAACACTGAAGCTTTCTTT. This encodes CAISDGRMNTEAFF.

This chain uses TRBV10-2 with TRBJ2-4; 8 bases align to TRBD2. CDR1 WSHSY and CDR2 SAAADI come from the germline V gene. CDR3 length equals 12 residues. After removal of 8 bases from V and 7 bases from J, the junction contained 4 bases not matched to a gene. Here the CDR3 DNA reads TGCGCCAGCGCCGGGGGGGGTAACATTCAGTACTTC. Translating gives CASAGGGNIQYF.

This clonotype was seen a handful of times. The CDR3 region is CASTPYEAGGSTDTQYF. In DNA form, the CDR3 reads TGTGCCAGCACCCCATACGAAGCGGGAGGTAGCACAGATACGCAGTATTTT. This chain connects TRBV6-1 to TRBJ2-3; 9 positions agree with TRBD2. The junction had 11 bases not matched to a gene; V was cut back by 7 bases and J by 0 bases. CDR3 length: 17 amino acids. Germline V CDR1 and CDR2: MNHNS, SASEGT.

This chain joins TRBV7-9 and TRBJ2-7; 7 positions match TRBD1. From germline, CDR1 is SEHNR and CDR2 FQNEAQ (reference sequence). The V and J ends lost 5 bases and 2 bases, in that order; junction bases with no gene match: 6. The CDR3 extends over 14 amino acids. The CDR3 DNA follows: TGTGCCAGCAGCCCGGACAGGCCTCCCTACGAGCAGTACTTC. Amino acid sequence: CASSPDRPPYEQYF.

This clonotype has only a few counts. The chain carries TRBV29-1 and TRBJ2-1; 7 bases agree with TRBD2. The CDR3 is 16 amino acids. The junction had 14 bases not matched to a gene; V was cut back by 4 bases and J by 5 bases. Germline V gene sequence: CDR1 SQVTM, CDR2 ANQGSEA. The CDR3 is CSVVRSGAGPHNEQFF. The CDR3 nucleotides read TGCAGCGTTGTGAGAAGCGGGGCAGGCCCCCACAATGAGCAGTTCTTC.

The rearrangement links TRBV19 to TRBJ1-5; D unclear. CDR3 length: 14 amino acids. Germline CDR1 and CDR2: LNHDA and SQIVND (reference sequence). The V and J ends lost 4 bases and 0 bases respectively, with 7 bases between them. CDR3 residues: CASSSGFSNQPQHF. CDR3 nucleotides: TGTGCCAGTAGTAGCGGGTTTAGCAATCAGCCCCAGCATTTT.

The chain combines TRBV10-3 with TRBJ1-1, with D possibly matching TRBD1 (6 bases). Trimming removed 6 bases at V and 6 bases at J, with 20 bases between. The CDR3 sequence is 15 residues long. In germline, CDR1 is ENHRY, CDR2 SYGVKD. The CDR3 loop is CAIRETGTFPAEAFF. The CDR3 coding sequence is TGTGCCATCAGAGAGACAGGTACTTTTCCTGCTGAAGCTTTCTTT.

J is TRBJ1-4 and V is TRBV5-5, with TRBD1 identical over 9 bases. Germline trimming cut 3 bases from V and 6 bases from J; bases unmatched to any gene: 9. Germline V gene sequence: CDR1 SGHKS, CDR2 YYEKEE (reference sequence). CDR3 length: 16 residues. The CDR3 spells CASSWVDRGLDEKLFF. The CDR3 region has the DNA TGTGCCAGCAGCTGGGTGGACAGGGGCCTTGATGAAAAACTGTTTTTT.

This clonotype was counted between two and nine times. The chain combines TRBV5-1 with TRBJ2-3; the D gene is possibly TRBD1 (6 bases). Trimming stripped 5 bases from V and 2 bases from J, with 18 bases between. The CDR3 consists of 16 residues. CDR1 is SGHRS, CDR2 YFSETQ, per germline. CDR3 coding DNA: TGCGCCAGCAGTAAAGGACAGCCCAGCCCCACAGATACGCAGTATTTT. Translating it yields CASSKGQPSPTDTQYF.

In nucleotides, the CDR3 is TGTGCCAGCTCCTTTACTCAAGGACAGGGGGAAGGCTACACCTTC. It yields the protein CASSFTQGQGEGYTF. The chain carries TRBV18 and TRBJ1-2; 10 nucleotides align to TRBD1. The germline V gene has CDR1 KGHSH and CDR2 LQKENI. With 6 bases clipped from V and 8 bases from J, the junction kept 12 bases outside the gene matches. The CDR3 length is 15 residues.

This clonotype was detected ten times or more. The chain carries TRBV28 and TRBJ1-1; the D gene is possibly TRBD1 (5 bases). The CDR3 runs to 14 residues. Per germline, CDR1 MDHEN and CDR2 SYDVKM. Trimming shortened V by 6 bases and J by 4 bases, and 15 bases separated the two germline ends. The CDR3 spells CASSLPMGVTEAFF. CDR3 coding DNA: TGTGCCAGCAGCTTGCCTATGGGGGTCACTGAAGCTTTCTTT.

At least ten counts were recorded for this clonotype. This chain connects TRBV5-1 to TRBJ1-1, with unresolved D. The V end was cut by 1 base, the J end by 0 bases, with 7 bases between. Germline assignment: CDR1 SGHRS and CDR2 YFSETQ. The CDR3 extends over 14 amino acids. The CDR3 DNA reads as TGCGCCAGCAGCTTGTGGAGCATGAACACTGAAGCTTTCTTT. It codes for CASSLWSMNTEAFF.

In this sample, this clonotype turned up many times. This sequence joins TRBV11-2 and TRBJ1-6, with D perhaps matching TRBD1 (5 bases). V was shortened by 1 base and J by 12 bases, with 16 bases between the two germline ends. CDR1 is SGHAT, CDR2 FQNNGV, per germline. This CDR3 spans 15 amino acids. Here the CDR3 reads CASSLGPGRGLPLHF. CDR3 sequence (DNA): TGTGCCAGCAGCTTAGGGCCGGGACGAGGATTACCCCTCCACTTT.

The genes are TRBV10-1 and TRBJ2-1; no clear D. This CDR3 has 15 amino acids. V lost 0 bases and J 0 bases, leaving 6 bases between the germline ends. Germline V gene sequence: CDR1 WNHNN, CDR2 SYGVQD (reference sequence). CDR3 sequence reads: CASSESGFSYNEQFF. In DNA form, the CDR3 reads TGCGCCAGCAGTGAGTCGGGGTTCTCCTACAATGAGCAGTTCTTC.

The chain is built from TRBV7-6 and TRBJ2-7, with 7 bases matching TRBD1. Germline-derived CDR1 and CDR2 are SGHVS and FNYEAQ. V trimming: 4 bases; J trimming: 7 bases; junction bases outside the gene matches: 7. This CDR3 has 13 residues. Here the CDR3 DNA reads TGTGCCAGCAGCTACCAGACAGGGAGAGAGCAGTACTTC. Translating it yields CASSYQTGREQYF.

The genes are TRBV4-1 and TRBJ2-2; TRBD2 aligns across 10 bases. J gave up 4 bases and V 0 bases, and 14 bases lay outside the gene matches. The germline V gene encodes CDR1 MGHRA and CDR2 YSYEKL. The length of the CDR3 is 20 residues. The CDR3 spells CASSQDYIFLAGGVTGELFF. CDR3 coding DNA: TGCGCCAGCAGCCAAGATTATATCTTTTTAGCGGGAGGAGTCACCGGGGAGCTGTTTTTT.

The CDR3 coding sequence is TGTGCCATCAAAAGCAGGCTAGCGGGAGCATACGAGCAGTACTTC. Its protein is CAIKSRLAGAYEQYF. V usage is TRBV10-3 and J usage is TRBJ2-7; 10 bases align to TRBD2. The CDR3 runs 15 residues. Germline values: CDR1 ENHRY, CDR2 SYGVKD. J was trimmed by 4 bases and V by 7 bases; bases with no gene match: 10.

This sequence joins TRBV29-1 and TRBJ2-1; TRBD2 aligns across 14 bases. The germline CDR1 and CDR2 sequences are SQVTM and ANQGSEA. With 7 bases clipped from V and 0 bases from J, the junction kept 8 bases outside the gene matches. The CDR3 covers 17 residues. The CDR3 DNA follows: TGCAGCGCCCAGGGACTAGCGGGAGTCCCCTCCTACAATGAGCAGTTCTTC. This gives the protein CSAQGLAGVPSYNEQFF.

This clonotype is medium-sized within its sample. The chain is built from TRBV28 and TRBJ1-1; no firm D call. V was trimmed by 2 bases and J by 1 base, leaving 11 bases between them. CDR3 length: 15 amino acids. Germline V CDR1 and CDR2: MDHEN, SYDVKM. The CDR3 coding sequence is TGTGCCAGCAGTTTAAAGGCAGGAGCGAACACTGAAGCTTTCTTT. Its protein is CASSLKAGANTEAFF.

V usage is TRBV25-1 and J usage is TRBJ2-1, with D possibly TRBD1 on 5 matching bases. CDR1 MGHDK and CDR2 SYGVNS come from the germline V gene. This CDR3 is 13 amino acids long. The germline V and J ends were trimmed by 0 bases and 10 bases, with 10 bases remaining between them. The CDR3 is CASSEYKGQEQFF. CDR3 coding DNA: TGTGCCAGCAGTGAATATAAGGGGCAGGAGCAGTTCTTC.